Shown below are 2 T cell receptor beta chains from a single sample sequenced in a study of cytomegalovirus exposure and HLA in healthy donors. PCR used 60 Vbeta primers and 13 Jbeta primers. Profiled with immunoSEQ multiplex PCR; TCRdb holds only in-frame clones, not every one. The sample contains roughly 130,000 clones, more than 60% of which appear only once. Input material: PBMCs. These receptors all stem from a woman between 40 and 55 years old in good health and CMV-seropositive.

This clone was seen a few times. This sequence joins TRBV5-6 and TRBJ1-6, with 8 bases fitting TRBD1. Germline V lookup: CDR1 SGHDT, CDR2 YYEEEE. The CDR3 is made up of 14 amino acids. V shed 5 bases and J 6 bases; nucleotides not matched to a gene: 4. The CDR3 reads CASRRGQVNSPLHF. As DNA, the CDR3 is TGTGCCAGCAGGCGGGGACAGGTTAATTCACCCCTCCACTTT.

This clone came up many times. The J gene is TRBJ2-3, the V gene TRBV7-9; no clear D. Per the germline V gene, CDR1 is SEHNR and CDR2 is FQNEAQ (reference sequence). The CDR3 runs to 16 residues. The V end lost 3 bases, the J end lost 0 bases, and 13 bases lay between the germline ends. The CDR3 is CASSFQHLVSTDTQYF. The CDR3 DNA reads TGTGCCAGCAGCTTCCAACACCTCGTTAGCACAGATACGCAGTATTTT.